The rows below give T cell receptor beta chains drawn from one sample of a study of CD8 T cells in ankylosing spondylitis. TCRdb reprocessed the 5' RACE reads via MiXCR and lists one record per CDR3 protein. The sample lists 200,000 to 250,000 distinct CDR3 sequences, 18% occurring once. Sequenced sample: blood, either unsorted or a sorted T cell fraction (not recorded which). The source of these receptors is a male donor with ankylosing spondylitis. Both conserved end residues are part of each CDR3. The order of the fields is D gene, V gene, clone size, J gene, CDR3 DNA, CDR3 protein. D genes are given only for firm matches. The listing skips clone size in some rows; elsewhere it reads once, few, many or a size class.

d_call: TRBD1
v_call: TRBV2
clone_size: few
j_call: TRBJ2-2
cdr3_nt: TGTGCCAGCAGTGGCCCTCCTGACAGGGTGGTCACCGGGGAGCTGTTTTTT
cdr3_aa: CASSGPPDRVVTGELFF

d_call: TRBD1
v_call: TRBV4-2
clone_size: many
j_call: TRBJ2-2
cdr3_nt: TGTGCCAGCAGCCACCACGCCCGGGACAGAGACACCGGGGAGCTGTTTTTT
cdr3_aa: CASSHHARDRDTGELFF

d_call: -
v_call: TRBV18
clone_size: -
j_call: TRBJ2-2
cdr3_nt: TGTGCCAGCTCACCACTCTGGGAGACGAACACCGGGGAGCTGTTTTTT
cdr3_aa: CASSPLWETNTGELFF

d_call: TRBD2
v_call: TRBV2
clone_size: -
j_call: TRBJ2-2
cdr3_nt: TGTGCCAGCAGCTACACCGGGACTAGCGGGATGATCTCCGGGGAGCTGTTTTTT
cdr3_aa: CASSYTGTSGMISGELFF

d_call: -
v_call: TRBV5-6
clone_size: few
j_call: TRBJ1-6
cdr3_nt: TGTGCCAGCAGCTTGGGTACAGGGAGATCACCCCTCCACTTT
cdr3_aa: CASSLGTGRSPLHF

d_call: -
v_call: TRBV12-3/TRBV12-4
clone_size: -
j_call: TRBJ2-1
cdr3_nt: TGTGCCAGCAGTTTGGGGACTCCGAGTGATGAGCAGTTCTTC
cdr3_aa: CASSLGTPSDEQFF

d_call: -
v_call: TRBV6-5
clone_size: once
j_call: TRBJ1-1
cdr3_nt: TGTGCCAGCAGTTACTCCGTGACAGTGAACACTGAAGCTTTCTTT
cdr3_aa: CASSYSVTVNTEAFF

d_call: TRBD1
v_call: TRBV28
clone_size: -
j_call: TRBJ2-1
cdr3_nt: TGTGCCAGCAGACTAGGGATTACGACAGGGGCATATGAGCAGTTCTTC
cdr3_aa: CASRLGITTGAYEQFF

d_call: -
v_call: TRBV24-1
clone_size: few
j_call: TRBJ1-1
cdr3_nt: TGTGCCACCAGAGCCGAAAGGACGATTACTGAAGCTTTCTTT
cdr3_aa: CATRAERTITEAFF

d_call: -
v_call: TRBV3-1
clone_size: -
j_call: TRBJ2-3
cdr3_nt: TGTGCCAGCAGCCAAGATCTGGGGGCAGACACAGATACGCAGTATTTT
cdr3_aa: CASSQDLGADTDTQYF

d_call: -
v_call: TRBV5-1
clone_size: -
j_call: TRBJ1-1
cdr3_nt: TGCGCCAGCAGTCCCTTAAGTGGGGCAAGCACTGAAGCTTTCTTT
cdr3_aa: CASSPLSGASTEAFF

d_call: TRBD2
v_call: TRBV10-1
clone_size: few
j_call: TRBJ2-3
cdr3_nt: TGCGCCAGCAGTGAAGGGGCTAGCGGGGGCACAGATACGCAGTATTTT
cdr3_aa: CASSEGASGGTDTQYF

d_call: -
v_call: TRBV12-3/TRBV12-4
clone_size: few
j_call: TRBJ2-7
cdr3_nt: TGTGCCAGCAGTGTAGCGCCGGGGCCCTACGAGCAGTACTTC
cdr3_aa: CASSVAPGPYEQYF

d_call: -
v_call: TRBV20-1
clone_size: -
j_call: TRBJ2-7
cdr3_nt: TGCAGTGCTAGAGACCTAAAGGGGGGGGTGAACTACGAGCAGTACTTC
cdr3_aa: CSARDLKGGVNYEQYF

d_call: -
v_call: TRBV10-3
clone_size: -
j_call: TRBJ2-5
cdr3_nt: TGTGCCATCAGTGAAACCGGGACGCCAGAGACCCAGTACTTC
cdr3_aa: CAISETGTPETQYF

d_call: TRBD1
v_call: TRBV12-3/TRBV12-4
clone_size: -
j_call: TRBJ1-1
cdr3_nt: TGTGCCAGCAGTTTAGACTGGACAGGACACACTGAAGCTTTCTTT
cdr3_aa: CASSLDWTGHTEAFF

d_call: -
v_call: TRBV6-2/TRBV6-3
clone_size: many
j_call: TRBJ2-5
cdr3_nt: TGTGCCAGCAGTCACTCGCGGGACCCGGAGACCCAGTACTTC
cdr3_aa: CASSHSRDPETQYF

d_call: -
v_call: TRBV9
clone_size: few
j_call: TRBJ1-6
cdr3_nt: TGTGCCAGCAGCGTAGTACGGAATAATTCACCCCTCCACTTT
cdr3_aa: CASSVVRNNSPLHF

d_call: -
v_call: TRBV12-3/TRBV12-4
clone_size: -
j_call: TRBJ2-2
cdr3_nt: TGTGCCAGCGTGGGGGCAGTCGGGGAGCTGTTTTTT
cdr3_aa: CASVGAVGELFF

d_call: TRBD2
v_call: TRBV7-9
clone_size: few
j_call: TRBJ2-6
cdr3_nt: TGTGCCAGCAGTTCTATATCGACTAGCGGGAGTGGTATGGTTGCTGGGGCCAACGTCCTGACTTTC
cdr3_aa: CASSSISTSGSGMVAGANVLTF

d_call: -
v_call: TRBV11-2
clone_size: -
j_call: TRBJ2-7
cdr3_nt: TGTGCCAGCAGCTCAATGATCTCCGAGCAGTACTTC
cdr3_aa: CASSSMISEQYF

d_call: -
v_call: TRBV28
clone_size: few
j_call: TRBJ2-2
cdr3_nt: TGTGCCAGCGGTACCTTGGAGACCGGGGAGCTGTTTTTT
cdr3_aa: CASGTLETGELFF

d_call: TRBD2
v_call: TRBV28
clone_size: few
j_call: TRBJ2-7
cdr3_nt: TGTGCCAGCAGTGCAACGACTAGCGGGAGTTCCTACGAGCAGTACTTC
cdr3_aa: CASSATTSGSSYEQYF

d_call: -
v_call: TRBV29-1
clone_size: few
j_call: TRBJ2-5
cdr3_nt: TGCAGCGTAAAACTAGTACGAGAGACCCAGTACTTC
cdr3_aa: CSVKLVRETQYF

d_call: -
v_call: TRBV12-3/TRBV12-4
clone_size: few
j_call: TRBJ1-5
cdr3_nt: TGTGCCAGCAGCCCTTCCGGCGGGAATCAGCCCCAGCATTTT
cdr3_aa: CASSPSGGNQPQHF

d_call: TRBD1
v_call: TRBV30
clone_size: few
j_call: TRBJ1-5
cdr3_nt: TGTGCCTGGGAGACAGGGGGTCAGCCCCAGCATTTT
cdr3_aa: CAWETGGQPQHF

d_call: -
v_call: TRBV9
clone_size: -
j_call: TRBJ1-6
cdr3_nt: TGTGCCAGCAGCGTAGACGGAGGTTATAATTCACCCCTCCACTTT
cdr3_aa: CASSVDGGYNSPLHF

d_call: TRBD1
v_call: TRBV20-1
clone_size: -
j_call: TRBJ2-2
cdr3_nt: TGCAGTGCTAGAGACCAGGGACAGGGGGCCGGGGAGCTGTTTTTT
cdr3_aa: CSARDQGQGAGELFF

d_call: -
v_call: TRBV21-1
clone_size: -
j_call: TRBJ2-2
cdr3_nt: TGTGCCAGCAGCAAATTCGGACAGGGGGAAACCACCGGGGAGCTGTTTTTT
cdr3_aa: CASSKFGQGETTGELFF

d_call: TRBD2
v_call: TRBV7-8
clone_size: few
j_call: TRBJ2-3
cdr3_nt: TGTGCCAGCAGAACCCGGGGTAGCGGGGGTTTCGATACGCAGTATTTT
cdr3_aa: CASRTRGSGGFDTQYF

d_call: -
v_call: TRBV12-3/TRBV12-4
clone_size: few
j_call: TRBJ1-4
cdr3_nt: TGTGCCAGCAGTTTATTTCTTCTGACTAATGAAAAACTGTTTTTT
cdr3_aa: CASSLFLLTNEKLFF

d_call: -
v_call: TRBV5-6
clone_size: -
j_call: TRBJ2-5
cdr3_nt: TGTGCCAGCAGCTTGCCGGGAGGACAGGGAAGAAAGACCCAGTACTTC
cdr3_aa: CASSLPGGQGRKTQYF

d_call: TRBD2
v_call: TRBV6-5
clone_size: few
j_call: TRBJ2-2
cdr3_nt: TGTGCCAGCAGTTACTCGTTCGGGGGGAACGGGGAGCTGTTTTTT
cdr3_aa: CASSYSFGGNGELFF

d_call: TRBD2
v_call: TRBV14
clone_size: many
j_call: TRBJ2-2
cdr3_nt: TGTGCCAGCAGCCAAGATCGGCTAGCGGCGGGCACCGGGGAGCTGTTTTTT
cdr3_aa: CASSQDRLAAGTGELFF

d_call: TRBD1
v_call: TRBV7-6
clone_size: once
j_call: TRBJ2-1
cdr3_nt: TGTGCCAGCAGCTTGGGGCAGGGGGATAGGTTGGGCTACAATGAGCAGTTCTTC
cdr3_aa: CASSLGQGDRLGYNEQFF

d_call: -
v_call: TRBV4-1
clone_size: -
j_call: TRBJ2-1
cdr3_nt: TGCGCCAGCAGCCTTTACCGGGACTCCGACAATGAGCAGTTCTTC
cdr3_aa: CASSLYRDSDNEQFF

d_call: -
v_call: TRBV6-6
clone_size: few
j_call: TRBJ2-7
cdr3_nt: TGTGCCAGCAGTTCCCATACTGGGGACGAGCAGTACTTC
cdr3_aa: CASSSHTGDEQYF

d_call: TRBD1
v_call: TRBV29-1
clone_size: -
j_call: TRBJ2-1
cdr3_nt: TGCAGCGTTGAAACAGGGGAGCAAAATGAGCAGTTCTTC
cdr3_aa: CSVETGEQNEQFF

d_call: -
v_call: TRBV19
clone_size: -
j_call: TRBJ2-1
cdr3_nt: TGTGCCAGTAGTATAGGGGTAAATAGTATAGAGCAGTTCTTC
cdr3_aa: CASSIGVNSIEQFF

d_call: -
v_call: TRBV12-3/TRBV12-4
clone_size: few
j_call: TRBJ1-1
cdr3_nt: TGTGCCAGCAGTTTAACCGACCCCCACACTGAAGCTTTCTTT
cdr3_aa: CASSLTDPHTEAFF

d_call: -
v_call: TRBV9
clone_size: few
j_call: TRBJ1-6
cdr3_nt: TGTGCCAGCAGCGTAGAGGAAGGGGAGAGCTCCTATAATTCACCCCTCCACTTT
cdr3_aa: CASSVEEGESSYNSPLHF

d_call: TRBD1
v_call: TRBV12-3/TRBV12-4
clone_size: -
j_call: TRBJ1-5
cdr3_nt: TGTGCCAGCAGTAAAGGGACAGGGATTCATCAGCCCCAGCATTTT
cdr3_aa: CASSKGTGIHQPQHF

d_call: TRBD1
v_call: TRBV2
clone_size: many
j_call: TRBJ2-7
cdr3_nt: TGTGCCAGCCTCGGGAATTCCGGGACAGGGGGATACGAGCAGTACTTC
cdr3_aa: CASLGNSGTGGYEQYF

d_call: -
v_call: TRBV12-3/TRBV12-4
clone_size: -
j_call: TRBJ2-5
cdr3_nt: TGTGCCAGCAGTTTATATACATCCCAAGAGACCCAGTACTTC
cdr3_aa: CASSLYTSQETQYF

d_call: TRBD2
v_call: TRBV28
clone_size: few
j_call: TRBJ2-7
cdr3_nt: TGTGCCAGCACACCTACAGGGCTCTTCACTAGCGGGGGTTCCTACGAGCAGTACTTC
cdr3_aa: CASTPTGLFTSGGSYEQYF

d_call: -
v_call: TRBV20-1
clone_size: few
j_call: TRBJ2-7
cdr3_nt: TGCAGTGCCTCTCACCAGGAGCAGCCCTCCTACTACGAGCAGTACTTC
cdr3_aa: CSASHQEQPSYYEQYF

d_call: -
v_call: TRBV29-1
clone_size: many
j_call: TRBJ2-7
cdr3_nt: TGCAGCGTAGGTGGGGGGGCCTCCTACGAGCAGTACTTC
cdr3_aa: CSVGGGASYEQYF

d_call: TRBD2
v_call: TRBV7-2
clone_size: -
j_call: TRBJ2-7
cdr3_nt: TGTGCCAGCAAACTAGCGGGAGGGCCGGCCTACGAGCAGTACTTC
cdr3_aa: CASKLAGGPAYEQYF

d_call: -
v_call: TRBV5-6
clone_size: few
j_call: TRBJ2-4
cdr3_nt: TGTGCCAGCAGCTTGGTGCGGGCAAATAGGAAAAACATTCAGTACTTC
cdr3_aa: CASSLVRANRKNIQYF

d_call: -
v_call: TRBV20-1
clone_size: -
j_call: TRBJ2-2
cdr3_nt: TGCAGTGCTAGCGGGCAGGCGGACCTGGTCGGGGAGCTGTTTTTT
cdr3_aa: CSASGQADLVGELFF

d_call: -
v_call: TRBV7-9
clone_size: -
j_call: TRBJ2-2
cdr3_nt: TGTGCCAGCAGCTTAATTGTGGACACCGGGGAGCTGTTTTTT
cdr3_aa: CASSLIVDTGELFF

d_call: -
v_call: TRBV12-3/TRBV12-4
clone_size: few
j_call: TRBJ2-5
cdr3_nt: TGTGCCAGCAGTCTCCAGACAGAAGAGACCCAGTACTTC
cdr3_aa: CASSLQTEETQYF

d_call: -
v_call: TRBV6-5
clone_size: few
j_call: TRBJ1-1
cdr3_nt: TGTGCCAGCAGTTACTCGTGGCCCACTGAAGCTTTCTTT
cdr3_aa: CASSYSWPTEAFF